This TCR beta chain derives from a study of shared clonotypes between healthy human individuals (dated by TCRdb to the early 2020s). Background for the entire study: The cohort comprised a couple of women and a few men aged 18 to 49 years. For each donor, CD4 naive and CD4 memory were each run on three plates, CD8 naive on two plates, and CD8 memory on one plate. The study deeply sequenced blood TCR repertoires of five healthy adults to estimate repertoire size and the extent of clonotype sharing between individuals. Libraries were prepared and TCR repertoires were sequenced by different laboratories using diverse techniques, in order to increase sequencing depth and limit assay-specific biases. Leukapheresis yielded between about 0.94 and 8.9 billion PBMCs per donor.

With respect to this clone: What this receptor recognizes is not known. Qualities for individual bases were not recorded, and no much larger clone is one base off.

From a lookup of the germline V gene (reference sequence), CDR1 and CDR2 are SGHNT and YYREEE. The CDR3 goes from the cysteine to the phenylalanine over 15 residues. Only CDR3 DNA is held: 45 bases, read in frame from base 1. Between the V and J ends, shortened by 5 bases and 2 bases respectively, the junction contains 13 bases. Using the deep immunoSEQ assay, TCR CDR3 regions were amplified from genomic DNA by multiplex PCR. Extracted genomic DNA from each cell subset was spread evenly across all wells of several immunoSEQ 96-well plates, with each plate serving as a replicate. For sorted subsets, each replicate PCR was loaded with around 200 ng genomic DNA, equivalent to about 30,000 T cell genomes. Purified libraries were measured with a Qubit 3.0 fluorometer, size-checked on a Bioanalyzer 2100, and measured again with the KAPA Library Quantification kit. Every immunoSEQ 96-well plate was sequenced on a separate single-read 150-cycle Illumina NextSeq 550 flow cell. On the authors' methods: Because the immunoSEQ output held only junctional sequences and lacked quality scores, the filtering could not match the filtering applied to full-length reads. To assign V/J genes and CDR3, sequences were annotated using PyIR, a Python wrapper for IgBLAST v1.9, with IMGT germline references. Reads with weak V/J assignments (E-value above 1e-6), missing CDR3, stop codons, out-of-frame junctions, or ambiguous translated residues were removed. V3J clonotypes were defined as sequences sharing an identical inferred V gene, J gene, and CDR3 amino acid sequence. To compute the percentage overlap between repertoires, the number of shared unique clonotypes was divided by the size of the smaller repertoire. Repertoire richness was assessed with RTK rarefaction, the Chao1 estimator, and Recon v2.1 estimates of unobserved clonotypes. For all TCRbeta clonotypes obtained by the gDNA method from several donors, generation probabilities were computed with OLGA. Here the immuneACCESS table is served through TCRdb, limited to in-frame sequences with V and J called. Missing clones are a known gap in these copies; in checked studies unresolved V genes cover under half, and the rest lacks a known reason. D and trimming come from the DNA, and the V and J calls and clone size come from that table. In all, the sample holds some 2.3 million clones, and just over 90% of those were seen once. The leading ten clones occupy 0.39% of the sample.

Healthy HIV-negative adults with no recently reported acute infections or vaccinations were included as donors. Every donor was a Caucasian adult living in Nashville, Tennessee, USA. CD4+ T cells were enriched by magnetic negative selection, after which naive cells were positively selected on CD45RA and the negative fraction was taken as the memory subset. Blood was collected by leukapheresis, and PBMCs were isolated by Ficoll-Histopaque density gradient centrifugation and then cryopreserved in liquid nitrogen vapor phase. Analytical flow cytometry was used to check the purity and quantity of each magnetically sorted T cell population. Genomic DNA was isolated from each sorted fraction and quantified by UV absorbance on a Nanodrop 2000c. Findings and caveats that apply to the study as a whole: Because the study included a small number of donors, the genetic and exposure-history diversity represented was limited. Around 5.4% of naive CD4, around 4% of naive CD8, approximately 2% of memory CD4, and 0.35% to 0.5% of memory CD8 clonotypes were shared across several donors. Pairwise subsampling led to the expectation that sequencing depth would affect the degree of clonotype sharing among donors. Sampling was restricted to blood, and TCR repertoires in tissue are likely to differ from TCR repertoires in blood. Clonotypes shared by all four sorted-subset donors showed higher generation probabilities than non-shared clonotypes. Incomplete sequencing was indicated by rarefaction of sorted-subset datasets, despite the large sequencing depth. Naive subsets generally had larger estimated clonotype richness than memory subsets.

The TCR sequence derives from a young man in good health. Some clones in this sample may be carry-over from other donors' samples. The specimen sequenced was naive CD4+ T cells from PBMCs. In light of the paper, this sample's cell subset or site label describes: CD45RA+ positively selected. The chain employs TRBV5-4 and TRBJ1-4; TRBD1 could be the D gene, as 6 bases match. DNA sequence: TGTGCCAGCAGTTTCACAGGGACTACTAATGAAAAACTGTTTTTT. This encodes CASSFTGTTNEKLFF.